This TCR beta chain was sequenced during a study of blood T cell repertoires in COVID-19. Assay: immunoSEQ multiplex PCR; the TCRdb copy retains only in-frame clones and omits some. Here the sample spans 250,000 or so clones, approximately 92% being singletons. The receptor comes from a woman aged 40-49 years who had recovered from COVID-19. The specimen sequenced was peripheral blood.

CDR3 nucleotides: TGTGCCAGTAGTAAAATCACAGGGTTTTTGAACACTGAAGCTTTCTTT. Amino acids: CASSKITGFLNTEAFF. This sequence joins TRBV19 and TRBJ1-1; D is possibly TRBD1 (6 bases). The V gene's germline CDR1 is LNHDA and CDR2 SQIVND (reference sequence). The CDR3 is made up of 16 amino acids. The V and J ends lost 4 bases and 0 bases respectively, with 15 bases between them.